These 26 T cell receptor beta chains originate from one sample sequenced in a study of blood T cell repertoires in COVID-19. Repertoires were generated with immunoSEQ multiplex PCR, while TCRdb's copy carries only in-frame clones and drops some. The profile shows roughly 180,000 clones, under 90% of them singletons. The source material was peripheral blood. Receptors originate from a human donor in a cohort sampled during active COVID-19.

In its sample, this clone was seen a few times. The chain employs TRBV7-6 and TRBJ2-7; a weak D match, TRBD1 (6 bases). The CDR3 is 15 amino acids. Per germline, CDR1 SGHVS and CDR2 FNYEAQ. V lost 4 bases to trimming and J lost 2 bases, with 15 bases between them. CDR3 amino acids: CASSSGRDKTYEQYF. In nucleotides, the CDR3 is TGTGCCAGCAGCTCCGGCCGGGACAAGACCTACGAGCAGTACTTC.

The CDR3 spells CASLRDSTYEQYF. The CDR3 nucleotides read TGTGCCAGCCTCCGGGACAGCACCTACGAGCAGTACTTC. The gene calls are TRBV6-5 and TRBJ2-7, with 7 nucleotides matching TRBD1. Trimming took 8 bases from V and 2 from J; bases not matched to a gene: 6. The CDR3 has 13 amino acids. Looked up from germline, CDR1 is MNHEY and CDR2 is SVGAGI.

This chain joins TRBV10-3 and TRBJ2-5; 9 nucleotides agree with TRBD2. From germline, CDR1 is ENHRY and CDR2 SYGVKD. The V segment lost 3 bases and the J segment 5 bases; nucleotides outside the gene matches: 10. This CDR3 has 16 residues. The CDR3 nucleotides are TGTGCCATCAGTGACTTTTCCGGGACTAGCCGGGAGACCCAGTACTTC. It translates to CAISDFSGTSRETQYF.

The chain joins TRBV6-5 to TRBJ1-1; TRBD1 might be the D (6 bases). CDR3 length equals 14 residues. V lost 3 bases and J lost 1, with 9 bases in between. Germline V gene sequence: CDR1 MNHEY, CDR2 SVGAGI. The DNA of the CDR3 is TGTGCCAGCAGTTATACGGACAGGAACACTGAAGCTTTCTTT. It yields the protein CASSYTDRNTEAFF.

This chain uses TRBV5-1 with TRBJ1-2, with D possibly TRBD1 on 6 matching bases. CDR1 is SGHRS and CDR2 is YFSETQ in the germline V gene. Trimming took 1 base from V and 6 from J, leaving 13 bases between them. The CDR3 runs 14 residues. The CDR3 spells CASSLRGGAHGYTF. CDR3 sequence (DNA): TGCGCCAGCAGCTTGAGAGGGGGGGCGCATGGCTACACCTTC.

The chain uses TRBV2 and TRBJ1-2; D unresolved. The CDR3 sequence is 14 residues long. Looked up from germline, CDR1 is SNHLY and CDR2 is FYNNEI. Trimming stripped 4 bases from V and 4 bases from J, with 13 bases between. The chain's CDR3 is CASSADRAGYGYTF. The DNA for the CDR3 is TGTGCCAGCAGTGCGGACCGCGCGGGCTATGGCTACACCTTC.

The chain joins TRBV11-3 to TRBJ2-2; D is unresolved. This CDR3 contains 14 residues. V lost 1 base and J lost 5, with 8 bases in between. Per the germline V gene, CDR1 is SGHNT and CDR2 is YENEEA. The CDR3 DNA reads as TGTGCCAGCAGCTTAGCGAGAAGTACCGGGGAGCTGTTTTTT. Translating it yields CASSLARSTGELFF. Supplemented by reference TRBV11-3 and TRBJ2-2, the full variable domain reads EAGVVQSPRYKIIEKKQPVAFWCNPISGHNTLYWYLQNLGQGPELLIRYENEEAVDDSQLPKDRFSAERLKGVDSTLKIQPAELGDSAVYLCASSLARSTGELFFGEGSRLTVL.

CDR3 nucleotides: TGCAGCGTTGCGGGAAGAGAGACCCAGTACTTC. It yields the protein CSVAGRETQYF. V usage is TRBV29-1 and J usage is TRBJ2-5; maybe TRBD2 (5 bases). V was trimmed by 4 bases and J by 4 bases, leaving 7 bases between them. In germline, CDR1 is SQVTM, CDR2 ANQGSEA. The CDR3 loop spans 11 amino acids.

The chain couples TRBV10-1 to TRBJ1-4; TRBD1 matches at 8 bases. J was trimmed by 5 bases and V by 10 bases; bases with no gene match: 9. Germline-derived CDR1 and CDR2 are WNHNN and SYGVQD (reference sequence). CDR3 length: 14 residues. The CDR3 DNA follows: TGCGCCACCCCCCCGGGACAGGCAAATGAAAAACTGTTTTTT. Residues: CATPPGQANEKLFF.

The J gene is TRBJ2-1, the V gene TRBV5-1; D is perhaps TRBD1 (6 bases). With 0 bases removed from V and 0 bases from J, the gap between germline ends came to 10 bases. The CDR3 has 16 amino acids. Germline V lookup: CDR1 SGHRS, CDR2 YFSETQ. CDR3 sequence reads: CASSLGGLLSYNEQFF. In nucleotides, the CDR3 is TGCGCCAGCAGCTTGGGGGGGCTACTCTCCTACAATGAGCAGTTCTTC. Full variable domain (missing parts from reference TRBV5-1 and TRBJ2-1): KAGVTQTPRYLIKTRGQQVTLSCSPISGHRSVSWYQQTPGQGLQFLFEYFSETQRNKGNFPGRFSGRQFSNSRSEMNVSTLELGDSALYLCASSLGGLLSYNEQFFGPGTRLTVL.

The CDR3 DNA reads as TGTGCCAGCAGTTTATCGGACAGGGCGGCCTACGAGCAGTACTTC. Encoded protein: CASSLSDRAAYEQYF. The chain links TRBV27 to TRBJ2-7, with 8 bases lining up with TRBD1. Germline V lookup: CDR1 MNHEY, CDR2 SMNVEV (reference sequence). CDR3 length: 15 residues. Trimming took 0 bases from V and 2 from J; bases not matched to a gene: 3.

This sequence joins TRBV9 and TRBJ2-5, with TRBD1 matching 8 bases. The length of the CDR3 is 13 residues. Germline CDR1 SGDLS, CDR2 YYNGEE. V was clipped by 5 bases and J by 3 bases; unmatched bases: 3. The CDR3 is CASRGQGEETQYF. The CDR3 bases are TGTGCCAGCAGAGGACAGGGTGAAGAGACCCAGTACTTC.

This chain uses TRBV18 with TRBJ1-2; 8 bases align to TRBD1. Germline CDR1 is KGHSH and CDR2 is LQKENI. V trimming: 3 bases; J trimming: 2 bases; junction bases outside the gene matches: 11. The CDR3 covers 17 residues. The CDR3 spells CASSPDRGDNRNYGYTF. CDR3 bases: TGTGCCAGCTCACCCGACAGGGGCGACAATAGAAACTATGGCTACACCTTC.

The chain is built from TRBV7-9 and TRBJ1-4; D remains ambiguous. This CDR3 contains 14 residues. CDR1 is SEHNR, CDR2 FQNEAQ, per germline (reference sequence). V dropped 8 bases and J dropped 0 bases, with 10 bases sitting between them. The CDR3 bases are TGTGCCAGCTCCCGGGATGCAACTAATGAAAAACTGTTTTTT. Its protein is CASSRDATNEKLFF.

V and J are TRBV5-1 and TRBJ1-1; TRBD1 aligns across 8 bases. The V and J ends lost 4 bases and 1 base, in that order; junction bases with no gene match: 9. Per germline, CDR1 SGHRS and CDR2 YFSETQ. The CDR3 loop spans 16 amino acids. The CDR3 DNA sequence: TGCGCCAGCAGCGCGCGGACAGGGACAGAGAACACTGAAGCTTTCTTT. Translation gives CASSARTGTENTEAFF.

This clone was seen once. The chain uses TRBV5-6 and TRBJ1-5; 9 bases map to TRBD1. The CDR3 is made up of 14 amino acids. The V gene end was trimmed by 4 bases and the J gene end by 9 bases; junction bases not matched to a gene: 8. Germline lookup yields CDR1 SGHDT and CDR2 YYEEEE. CDR3 DNA: TGTGCCAGCAGCGGCCAGGGACAGGGTGGGCCCCAGCATTTT. Encoded protein: CASSGQGQGGPQHF.

The chain employs TRBV2 and TRBJ1-5; the D is unclear. V shed 4 bases and J shed 0 bases, with 10 bases lying between them. This CDR3 has 15 residues. Germline CDR1 SNHLY, CDR2 FYNNEI. CDR3 sequence reads: CASSVFGYSNQPQHF. CDR3 bases: TGTGCCAGCAGTGTATTCGGGTATAGCAATCAGCCCCAGCATTTT.

The chain couples TRBV7-9 to TRBJ2-7; maybe TRBD1 (5 bases). CDR1 is SEHNR, CDR2 FQNEAQ, per germline (reference sequence). V lost 4 bases and J lost 6, with 28 bases in between. The length of the CDR3 is 18 residues. CDR3 sequence: CASSSITPLNNRTREQYF. The CDR3, as DNA: TGTGCCAGCAGCTCCATAACCCCACTAAATAACAGGACCCGCGAGCAGTACTTC.

The sample holds one count of this clone. The rearrangement uses TRBV5-1 and TRBJ1-6; 7 nucleotides match TRBD1. This CDR3 has 15 amino acids. Germline V CDR1 and CDR2: SGHRS, YFSETQ. V lost 3 bases, J lost 7 bases, and 7 bases stayed unmatched. CDR3 sequence: CASSSSTGTNSPLHF. The CDR3 nucleotides read TGCGCCAGCAGCTCCTCGACAGGGACGAATTCACCCCTCCACTTT.

This clone was seen once. The V gene is TRBV5-1, the J gene TRBJ2-7; 9 bases match TRBD1. CDR1 and CDR2 (germline): SGHRS, YFSETQ. CDR3 length equals 15 residues. Trimming took 7 bases from V and 4 from J; bases not matched to a gene: 12. The DNA of the CDR3 is TGCGCCAGCCGAATATACGGGACAGGGTTGTACGAGCAGTACTTC. It specifies CASRIYGTGLYEQYF.

The chain links TRBV2 to TRBJ1-5; D remains ambiguous. Germline V gene sequence: CDR1 SNHLY, CDR2 FYNNEI. The CDR3 sequence is 13 residues long. V was trimmed by 4 bases and J by 2 bases, leaving 6 bases between them. The CDR3 region is CASSVRGNQPQHF. For the CDR3, the DNA is TGTGCCAGCAGTGTTCGAGGCAATCAGCCCCAGCATTTT. The variable domain in full, completed from reference TRBV2 and TRBJ1-5, reads EPEVTQTPSHQVTQMGQEVILRCVPISNHLYFYWYRQILGQKVEFLVSFYNNEISEKSEIFDDQFSVERPDGSNFTLKIRSTKLEDSAMYFCASSVRGNQPQHFGDGTRLSIL.

In regard to this clone: Distinct nucleotide sequences in the sample also encode this CDR3. V usage is TRBV18 and J usage is TRBJ2-7, with D perhaps matching TRBD1 (5 bases). Trimming stripped 0 bases from V and 1 base from J, with 7 bases between. The CDR3 is made up of 14 amino acids. Per germline, CDR1 KGHSH and CDR2 LQKENI. CDR3 sequence reads: CASSPPDTSYEQYF. CDR3 sequence (DNA): TGTGCCAGCTCACCACCGGACACATCCTACGAGCAGTACTTC. The full variable domain, rest sourced from reference TRBV18 and TRBJ2-7, is NAGVMQNPRHLVRRRGQEARLRCSPMKGHSHVYWYRQLPEEGLKFMVYLQKENIIDESGMPKERFSAEFPKEGPSILRIQQVVRGDSAAYFCASSPPDTSYEQYFGPGTRLTVT.

The CDR3 bases are TGTGCCTGGAGTTCTCTGGACAGGGTCGATTCACCCCTCCACTTT. Protein product: CAWSSLDRVDSPLHF. V and J are TRBV30 and TRBJ1-6, with TRBD1 matching over 8 bases. This CDR3 comprises 15 residues. Germline CDR1 and CDR2: GTSNPN and SVGIG (reference sequence). Trimming removed 2 bases from V and 8 bases from J; junction bases left unmatched: 8.

V is TRBV5-1 and J is TRBJ2-7, with a possible D match to TRBD1 (6 bases). Germline V lookup: CDR1 SGHRS, CDR2 YFSETQ. This CDR3 comprises 15 residues. V gave up 3 bases and J gave up 2 bases, with 15 bases separating them. This CDR3 is CASSWDNPSAYEQYF. The CDR3 nucleotides read TGCGCCAGCAGCTGGGACAACCCCTCCGCCTACGAGCAGTACTTC.

The chain couples TRBV9 to TRBJ2-1; 9 nucleotides agree with TRBD2. The V gene end was trimmed by 0 bases and the J gene end by 9 bases; junction bases not matched to a gene: 10. The CDR3 sequence is 16 residues long. The germline V gene has CDR1 SGDLS and CDR2 YYNGEE. CDR3 coding DNA: TGTGCCAGCAGCGTAGAAGTAGCGGGGGCGGCGGGTGAGCAGTTCTTC. It is translated as CASSVEVAGAAGEQFF.

This clone was detected a few times. The chain couples TRBV4-1 to TRBJ1-1; D gene ambiguous. Trimming took 3 bases from V and 8 from J, leaving 7 bases between them. Germline V gene data show CDR1 as MGHRA and CDR2 as YSYEKL. The CDR3 extends over 11 amino acids. The CDR3 coding sequence is TGCGCCAGCAGCCACCGAGGGGAAGCTTTCTTT. It is translated as CASSHRGEAFF.